This TCR beta chain comes out of a study of CD8 T cells in ankylosing spondylitis. Study-wide findings and caveats: Disease-linked clones displayed a CD8+ phenotype and appeared relatively rarely in peripheral blood. Ankylosing spondylitis blood appeared to be characterized by a TCR beta motif of 8 or 9 highly homologous variants. In reactive arthritis synovial fluid and blood, some motif variants had been reported before.

V gave up 0 bases and J gave up 3 bases, with 6 bases separating them. Germline CDR1 MNHEY, CDR2 SVGAGI. There are 13 residues in the CDR3. TCRdb reanalysed the 5' RACE reads using MiXCR and keeps one entry per CDR3 protein. In the table there are 150,000 to 200,000 distinct CDR3 sequences, over 15% of which are singletons. This clonotype was seen many times. As yet, its antigen is unknown. The sequencing sample was made of blood, either unsorted or a sorted T cell fraction (not recorded which). The rearrangement links TRBV6-5 to TRBJ2-7; D call uncertain. The TCR was taken from a male donor aged 10-29 years with ankylosing spondylitis or in good health (not recorded which). The CDR3 here is CASSYSENYEQYF. CDR3 DNA sequence: TGTGCCAGCAGTTACTCCGAGAACTACGAGCAGTACTTC.